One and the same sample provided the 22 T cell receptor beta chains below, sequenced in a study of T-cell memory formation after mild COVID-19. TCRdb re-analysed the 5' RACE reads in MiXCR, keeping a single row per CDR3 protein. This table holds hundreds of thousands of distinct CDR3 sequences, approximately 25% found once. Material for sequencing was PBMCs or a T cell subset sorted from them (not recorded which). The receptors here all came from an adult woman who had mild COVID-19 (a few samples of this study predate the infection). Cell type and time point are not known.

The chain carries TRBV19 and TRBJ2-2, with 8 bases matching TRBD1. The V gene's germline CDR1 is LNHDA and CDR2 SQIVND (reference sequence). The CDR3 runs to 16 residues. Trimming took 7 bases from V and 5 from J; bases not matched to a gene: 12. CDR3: CASTRPDRVGTGELFF. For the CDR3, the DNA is TGTGCCAGTACTAGGCCGGACAGGGTGGGAACCGGGGAGCTGTTTTTT.

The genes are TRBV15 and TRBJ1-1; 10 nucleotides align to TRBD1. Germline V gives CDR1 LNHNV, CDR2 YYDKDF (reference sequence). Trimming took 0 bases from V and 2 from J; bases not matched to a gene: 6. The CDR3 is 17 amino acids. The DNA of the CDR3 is TGTGCCACCAGCAGAGACCGGACAGGGGGTCCCAACACTGAAGCTTTCTTT. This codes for CATSRDRTGGPNTEAFF.

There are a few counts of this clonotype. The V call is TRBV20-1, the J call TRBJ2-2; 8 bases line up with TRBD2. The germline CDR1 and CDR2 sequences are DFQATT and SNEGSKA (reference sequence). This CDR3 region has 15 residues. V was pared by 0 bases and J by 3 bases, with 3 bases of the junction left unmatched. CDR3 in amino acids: CSARDTSGHTGELFF. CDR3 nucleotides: TGCAGTGCTAGAGATACTAGCGGCCACACCGGGGAGCTGTTTTTT.

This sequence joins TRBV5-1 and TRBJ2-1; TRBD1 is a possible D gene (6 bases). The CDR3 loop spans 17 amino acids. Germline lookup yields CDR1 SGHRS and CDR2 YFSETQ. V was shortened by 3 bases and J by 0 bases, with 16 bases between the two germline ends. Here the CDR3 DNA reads TGCGCCAGCAGCTCGTGGACAGAGCATAGCTCCTACAATGAGCAGTTCTTC. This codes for CASSSWTEHSSYNEQFF.

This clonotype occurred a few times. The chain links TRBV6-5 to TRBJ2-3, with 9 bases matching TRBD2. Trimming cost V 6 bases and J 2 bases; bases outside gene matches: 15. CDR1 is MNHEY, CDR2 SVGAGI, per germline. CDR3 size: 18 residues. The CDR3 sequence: CASSTKVGAGGYTDTQYF. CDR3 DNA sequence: TGTGCCAGCAGCACCAAAGTCGGGGCGGGAGGGTACACAGATACGCAGTATTTT.

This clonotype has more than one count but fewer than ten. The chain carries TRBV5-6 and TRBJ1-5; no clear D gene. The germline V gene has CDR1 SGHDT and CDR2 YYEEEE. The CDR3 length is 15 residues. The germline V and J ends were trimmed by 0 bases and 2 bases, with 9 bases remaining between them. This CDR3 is CASSLGGRGNQPQHF. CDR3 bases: TGTGCCAGCAGCTTGGGGGGTAGGGGCAATCAGCCCCAGCATTTT.

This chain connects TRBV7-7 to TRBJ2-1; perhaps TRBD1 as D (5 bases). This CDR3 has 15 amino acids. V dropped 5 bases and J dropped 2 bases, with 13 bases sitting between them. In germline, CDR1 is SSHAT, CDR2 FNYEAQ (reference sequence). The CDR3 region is CASSKQAATYNEQFF. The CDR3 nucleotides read TGTGCCAGCAGCAAACAGGCGGCAACCTACAATGAGCAGTTCTTC.

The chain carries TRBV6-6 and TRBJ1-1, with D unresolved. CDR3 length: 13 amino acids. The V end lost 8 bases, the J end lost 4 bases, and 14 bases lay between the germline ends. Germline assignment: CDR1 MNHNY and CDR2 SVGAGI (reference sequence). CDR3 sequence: CASRPGEGTEAFF. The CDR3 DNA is TGTGCCAGCCGCCCCGGGGAGGGCACTGAAGCTTTCTTT.

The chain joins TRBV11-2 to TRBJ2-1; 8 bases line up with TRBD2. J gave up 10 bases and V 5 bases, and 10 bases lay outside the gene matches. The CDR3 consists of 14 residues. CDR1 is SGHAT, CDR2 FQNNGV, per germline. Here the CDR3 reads CASSVASGPKEQFF. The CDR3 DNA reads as TGTGCCAGCAGCGTGGCTAGCGGGCCTAAGGAGCAGTTCTTC. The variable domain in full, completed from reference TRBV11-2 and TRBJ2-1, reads EAGVAQSPRYKIIEKRQSVAFWCNPISGHATLYWYQQILGQGPKLLIQFQNNGVVDDSQLPKDRFSAERLKGVDSTLKIQPAKLEDSAVYLCASSVASGPKEQFFGPGTRLTVL.

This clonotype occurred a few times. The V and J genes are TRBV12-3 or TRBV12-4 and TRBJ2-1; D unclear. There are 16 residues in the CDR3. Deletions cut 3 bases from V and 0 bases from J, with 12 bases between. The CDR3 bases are TGTGCCAGCAGTTTGATCGCAGCAAGCTCCTACAATGAGCAGTTCTTC. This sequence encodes CASSLIAASSYNEQFF.

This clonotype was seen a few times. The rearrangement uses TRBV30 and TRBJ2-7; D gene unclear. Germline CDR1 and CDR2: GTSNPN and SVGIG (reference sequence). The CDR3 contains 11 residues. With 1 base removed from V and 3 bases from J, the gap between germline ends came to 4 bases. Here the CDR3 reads CAWSGVYEQYF. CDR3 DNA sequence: TGTGCCTGGAGTGGGGTCTACGAGCAGTACTTC.

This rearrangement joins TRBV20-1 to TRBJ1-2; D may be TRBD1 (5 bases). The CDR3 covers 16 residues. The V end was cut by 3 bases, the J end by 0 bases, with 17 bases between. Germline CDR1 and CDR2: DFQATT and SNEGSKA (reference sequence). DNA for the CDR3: TGCAGTGCTAGTGGGGGACTTACGCAAGCTAACTATGGCTACACCTTC. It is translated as CSASGGLTQANYGYTF.

The CDR3 spells CASSFGVLRDTQYF. The CDR3 DNA sequence: TGTGCCAGCAGCTTCGGGGTACTCCGGGATACGCAGTATTTT. V and J are TRBV7-8 and TRBJ2-3, with D perhaps matching TRBD2 (5 bases). The CDR3 consists of 14 residues. Germline V gives CDR1 SGHVS, CDR2 FQNEAQ. Deletions cut 3 bases from V and 6 bases from J, with 13 bases between. The complete variable domain, with remaining parts taken from reference TRBV7-8 and TRBJ2-3, reads GAGVSQSPRYKVAKRGQDVALRCDPISGHVSLFWYQQALGQGPEFLTYFQNEAQLDKSGLPSDRFFAERPEGSVSTLKIQRTQQEDSAVYLCASSFGVLRDTQYFGPGTRLTVL.

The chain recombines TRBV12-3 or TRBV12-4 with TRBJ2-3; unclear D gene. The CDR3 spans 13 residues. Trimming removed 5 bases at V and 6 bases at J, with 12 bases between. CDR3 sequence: CASSRRLGDTQYF. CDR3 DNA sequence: TGTGCCAGCAGTCGTAGACTCGGGGATACGCAGTATTTT.

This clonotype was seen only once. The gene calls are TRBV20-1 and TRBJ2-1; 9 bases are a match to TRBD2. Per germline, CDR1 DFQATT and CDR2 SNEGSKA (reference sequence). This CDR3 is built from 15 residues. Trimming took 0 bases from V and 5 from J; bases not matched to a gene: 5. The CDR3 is CSARDRGLANNEQFF. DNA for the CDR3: TGCAGTGCTAGAGACCGCGGACTAGCGAACAATGAGCAGTTCTTC.

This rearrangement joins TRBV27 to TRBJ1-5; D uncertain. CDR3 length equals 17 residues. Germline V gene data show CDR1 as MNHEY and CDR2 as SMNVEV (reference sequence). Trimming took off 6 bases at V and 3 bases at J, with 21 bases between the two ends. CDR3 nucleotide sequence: TGTGCCAGCAGCGCCTTTGCACCGGAAGAGCTCAATCAGCCCCAGCATTTT. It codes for CASSAFAPEELNQPQHF.

The CDR3 protein is CASSQDSTGTYEQYF. In nucleotides, the CDR3 is TGCGCCAGCAGCCAAGATAGTACCGGTACCTACGAGCAGTACTTC. V and J are TRBV4-3 and TRBJ2-7; D unclear. CDR3 size: 15 residues. Germline V gene lookup returns CDR1 LGHNA and CDR2 YSLEER. V was shortened by 0 bases and J by 2 bases, with 11 bases between the two germline ends.

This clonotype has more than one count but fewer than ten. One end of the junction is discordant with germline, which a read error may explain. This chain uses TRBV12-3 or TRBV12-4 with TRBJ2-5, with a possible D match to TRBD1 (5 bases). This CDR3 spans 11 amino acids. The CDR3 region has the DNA TGTGCCAGCAGCTCAGGGCCCGTCAGGGACTTC. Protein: CASSSGPVRDF.

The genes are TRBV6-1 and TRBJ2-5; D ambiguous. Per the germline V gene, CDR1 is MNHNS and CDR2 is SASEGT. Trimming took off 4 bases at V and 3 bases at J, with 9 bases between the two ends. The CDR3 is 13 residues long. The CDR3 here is CASSGQHKETQYF. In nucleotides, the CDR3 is TGTGCCAGCAGTGGGCAGCATAAAGAGACCCAGTACTTC.

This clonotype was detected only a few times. The DNA for the CDR3 is TGTGCCAGCAGCCAAGATCGGGGGCGGGACGTAACAGATACGCAGTATTTT. Residues: CASSQDRGRDVTDTQYF. The chain uses TRBV3-1 and TRBJ2-3; perhaps D is TRBD1 or TRBD2 (6 bases each). The CDR3 contains 17 residues. Per germline, CDR1 LGHDT and CDR2 YNNKEL (reference sequence). V was pared by 0 bases and J by 3 bases, with 16 bases between.

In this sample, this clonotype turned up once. CDR3 loop: CASSRDTNQPQHF. CDR3 in DNA: TGTGCCAGCAGCCGGGACACAAATCAGCCCCAGCATTTT. This chain uses TRBV7-2 with TRBJ1-5, with D possibly TRBD1 on 6 matching bases. V was shortened by 5 bases and J by 4 bases, with 9 bases between the two germline ends. The CDR3 is 13 residues long. Looked up from germline, CDR1 is SGHTA and CDR2 is FQGNSA.

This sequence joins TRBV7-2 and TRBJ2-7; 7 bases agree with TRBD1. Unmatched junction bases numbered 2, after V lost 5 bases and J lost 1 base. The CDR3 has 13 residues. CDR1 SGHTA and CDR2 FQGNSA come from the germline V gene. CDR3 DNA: TGTGCCAGCAGCGCACAGGGGTCCTACGAGCAGTACTTC. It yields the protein CASSAQGSYEQYF.